Below, 30 T cell receptor beta chains from the same sample are listed, as sequenced in a study of shared clonotypes between healthy human individuals. Naive CD8 cells comprised CD45RO-negative, CCR7-positively selected cells, excluding terminally differentiated effector memory CD45RA+ cells. Clones were read by immunoSEQ multiplex PCR, and TCRdb kept only the in-frame ones, dropping some. The data contain some 2.1 million clones, about 94% of them singletons. Sequencing was performed on naive CD8+ T cells from PBMCs. These receptors all come from a man between 18 and 29 years old in good health. Some clones in this sample may be carry-over from other donors' samples.

The V and J genes are TRBV11-2 and TRBJ2-7; 9 nucleotides match TRBD2. The length of the CDR3 is 17 residues. Germline CDR1 and CDR2: SGHAT and FQNNGV. V shed 0 bases, J shed 7 bases, and the junction held 13 bases outside the gene matches. In DNA, the CDR3 is TGTGCCAGCAGCTTAGATCTGCGGGAGGGTTTCCCAGGGGAGCAGTACTTC. Its protein is CASSLDLREGFPGEQYF.

The V gene is TRBV27, the J gene TRBJ2-1; maybe TRBD2 (6 bases). The ends were cut back, 1 base at V and 1 base at J, with 11 bases in the middle. The CDR3 loop spans 16 amino acids. CDR1 is MNHEY and CDR2 is SMNVEV in the germline V gene (reference sequence). CDR3: CASSLFGSGSYNEQFF. CDR3 in DNA: TGTGCCAGCAGTTTATTCGGGAGTGGGTCCTACAATGAGCAGTTCTTC.

The chain is built from TRBV5-1 and TRBJ2-1, with 8 bases fitting TRBD2. Germline CDR1 SGHRS, CDR2 YFSETQ. Unmatched junction bases numbered 13, after V lost 4 bases and J lost 1 base. The CDR3 runs 18 residues. The CDR3 sequence is CASSPDEAGVASYNEQFF. Written as DNA, the CDR3 is TGCGCCAGCAGCCCAGATGAAGCGGGAGTGGCGTCCTACAATGAGCAGTTCTTC.

Concerning this clone: Other DNA sequences in this specimen translate into the identical CDR3. V usage is TRBV6-5 and J usage is TRBJ2-2, with 11 nucleotides matching TRBD2. This CDR3 contains 15 residues. Germline CDR1 MNHEY, CDR2 SVGAGI. V was clipped by 2 bases and J by 5 bases; unmatched bases: 1. CDR3 in DNA: TGTGCCAGCAGTTACGGGACTAGCGGTACCGGGGAGCTGTTTTTT. Residues: CASSYGTSGTGELFF.

This chain joins TRBV4-1 and TRBJ2-7; 7 nucleotides match TRBD1. Per germline, CDR1 MGHRA and CDR2 YSYEKL. Germline trimming cut 4 bases from V and 2 bases from J; bases unmatched to any gene: 5. CDR3 length: 14 residues. CDR3 residues: CASSLTGSPYEQYF. The CDR3 coding sequence is TGCGCCAGCAGCCTGACAGGGAGCCCCTACGAGCAGTACTTC.

The chain joins TRBV7-9 to TRBJ1-3; no clear D gene. Germline V gives CDR1 SEHNR, CDR2 FQNEAQ (reference sequence). V lost 3 bases to trimming and J lost 5 bases, with 8 bases between them. This CDR3 contains 13 residues. The CDR3 spells CASSFLERNTIYF. The CDR3 DNA reads TGTGCCAGCAGCTTCCTTGAGCGAAACACCATATATTTT. The entire variable domain, with the rest obtained from reference TRBV7-9 and TRBJ1-3, is as follows: DTGVSQNPRHKITKRGQNVTFRCDPISEHNRLYWYRQTLGQGPEFLTYFQNEAQLEKSRLLSDRFSAERPKGSFSTLEIQRTEQGDSAMYLCASSFLERNTIYFGEGSWLTVV.

J is TRBJ2-7 and V is TRBV6-1; D might be TRBD1 (5 bases). Looked up from germline, CDR1 is MNHNS and CDR2 is SASEGT. V lost 5 bases, J lost 3 bases, and 14 bases lay in between. CDR3 length: 14 residues. The CDR3 DNA follows: TGTGCCAGCAGTTCATGGGCTGACAGCTACGAGCAGTACTTC. As protein: CASSSWADSYEQYF.

The chain links TRBV7-3 to TRBJ2-1; possibly TRBD1 or TRBD2 for D (5 bases each). Germline CDR1 is SGHTA and CDR2 is FQGTGA. The V and J ends lost 5 bases and 8 bases respectively, with 13 bases between them. The CDR3 loop spans 13 amino acids. The CDR3 is CASSRDPEDEQFF. Here the CDR3 DNA reads TGTGCCAGCAGCAGGGACCCCGAGGATGAGCAGTTCTTC.

This clone was detected a few times. The chain recombines TRBV19 with TRBJ1-1; TRBD1 might be the D (5 bases). Germline lookup yields CDR1 LNHDA and CDR2 SQIVND (reference sequence). Trimming shortened V by 6 bases and J by 1 base, and 9 bases separated the two germline ends. The CDR3 consists of 13 residues. The DNA of the CDR3 is TGTGCCAGTAGGACAGCATGGAACACTGAAGCTTTCTTT. It codes for CASRTAWNTEAFF. The whole variable domain, remainder taken from reference TRBV19 and TRBJ1-1, is DGGITQSPKYLFRKEGQNVTLSCEQNLNHDAMYWYRQDPGQGLRLIYYSQIVNDFQKGDIAEGYSVSREKKESFPLTVTSAQKNPTAFYLCASRTAWNTEAFFGQGTRLTVV.

This rearrangement joins TRBV9 to TRBJ2-7; D is possibly TRBD2 (6 bases). The CDR3 sequence is 14 residues long. Trimming took 3 bases from V and 3 from J, leaving 13 bases between them. Germline CDR1 reads SGDLS; CDR2 reads YYNGEE. CDR3 DNA: TGTGCCAGCAGCGCCGGGACTCGACACTACGAGCAGTACTTC. Translation gives CASSAGTRHYEQYF.

The chain couples TRBV4-1 to TRBJ2-7, with D perhaps matching TRBD1 (6 bases). Germline CDR1 is MGHRA and CDR2 is YSYEKL. The CDR3 consists of 15 residues. V shed 5 bases and J shed 0 bases, with 14 bases lying between them. CDR3 sequence reads: CASSYGQMSSYEQYF. The CDR3 nucleotides are TGCGCCAGCAGCTACGGACAGATGAGCTCCTACGAGCAGTACTTC.

This clone was observed a single time. The V gene is TRBV27, the J gene TRBJ2-5; D is perhaps TRBD2 (6 bases). The CDR3 contains 13 residues. From germline, CDR1 is MNHEY and CDR2 SMNVEV (reference sequence). V was shortened by 8 bases and J by 5 bases, with 15 bases between the two germline ends. CDR3 DNA sequence: TGTGCCAGCGGCAGGGATGGAGGGGAGACCCAGTACTTC. Amino acids: CASGRDGGETQYF.

V and J are TRBV19 and TRBJ2-1, with 8 bases that match TRBD1. The V gene end was trimmed by 0 bases and the J gene end by 0 bases; junction bases not matched to a gene: 13. Germline V gene sequence: CDR1 LNHDA, CDR2 SQIVND (reference sequence). CDR3 length: 20 residues. The CDR3 sequence: CASSIELPVDRGYSYNEQFF. The CDR3 DNA sequence: TGTGCCAGTAGTATAGAATTACCGGTTGACAGGGGTTACTCCTACAATGAGCAGTTCTTC.

The chain is built from TRBV4-1 and TRBJ2-2; D remains ambiguous. CDR3 length: 14 residues. The germline V gene encodes CDR1 MGHRA and CDR2 YSYEKL. Trimming shortened V by 7 bases and J by 3 bases, and 12 bases separated the two germline ends. CDR3 DNA sequence: TGCGCCAGCACCCAGAGGACGGACACCGGGGAGCTGTTTTTT. Residues: CASTQRTDTGELFF.

The chain joins TRBV5-6 to TRBJ2-3; 8 nucleotides match TRBD2. CDR1 and CDR2 from the germline V gene are SGHDT and YYEEEE. There are 15 residues in the CDR3. Losses at the gene ends were 4 bases for V and 1 base for J; bases not matched to a gene: 5. CDR3 in amino acids: CASSRSGTRTDTQYF. The CDR3 DNA reads TGTGCCAGCAGCCGTAGCGGGACCCGCACAGATACGCAGTATTTT.

The rearrangement uses TRBV28 and TRBJ1-5; D gene uncertain. CDR1 is MDHEN and CDR2 is SYDVKM in the germline V gene. The CDR3 totals 13 residues. The germline V and J ends were trimmed by 3 bases and 4 bases, with 7 bases remaining between them. The CDR3 DNA is TGTGCCAGCAGTTTCAAGGTAAATCAGCCCCAGCATTTT. It yields the protein CASSFKVNQPQHF.

Comments on this clone: This CDR3 is also generated by other DNA sequences in the sample. DNA for the CDR3: TGTGCCAGCTCACCGGGGGTGGGCGGATTACAAGAGACCCAGTACTTC. This encodes CASSPGVGGLQETQYF. The rearrangement joins TRBV18 to TRBJ2-5; D may match TRBD1 or TRBD2 (5 bases each). Germline lookup yields CDR1 KGHSH and CDR2 LQKENI. The CDR3 is 16 amino acids. V was trimmed by 3 bases and J by 2 bases, leaving 16 bases between them.

V is TRBV13 and J is TRBJ2-7, with 12 nucleotides matching TRBD2. V shed 5 bases and J 2 bases; nucleotides not matched to a gene: 10. CDR1 and CDR2 from the germline V gene are PRHDT and FYEKMQ (reference sequence). The length of the CDR3 is 17 residues. CDR3 nucleotides: TGTGCCAGCAGCCCGCCGCCGACTAGCGGGAGTGCCTACGAGCAGTACTTC. Residues: CASSPPPTSGSAYEQYF.

This chain links TRBV18 with TRBJ1-1; D is perhaps TRBD1 (6 bases). V shed 2 bases and J shed 4 bases, with 8 bases lying between them. The CDR3 runs 13 residues. Germline V gene sequence: CDR1 KGHSH, CDR2 LQKENI. The chain's CDR3 is CASSPIRGTEAFF. The CDR3, as DNA: TGTGCCAGCTCACCAATCAGGGGCACTGAAGCTTTCTTT.

The chain joins TRBV28 to TRBJ1-1; TRBD1 agrees at 12 bases. V gave up 6 bases and J gave up 4 bases; unmatched junction bases: 6. In germline, CDR1 is MDHEN, CDR2 SYDVKM. The CDR3 runs to 15 residues. The chain's CDR3 is CASRLGQGAPTEAFF. For the CDR3, the DNA is TGTGCCAGCAGGTTGGGACAGGGGGCGCCCACTGAAGCTTTCTTT.

This chain connects TRBV7-2 to TRBJ1-1; D is unresolved. Looked up from germline, CDR1 is SGHTA and CDR2 is FQGNSA. CDR3 length: 16 amino acids. V shed 0 bases and J shed 1 base, with 12 bases lying between them. The CDR3: CASSLAFFGGNTEAFF. In DNA, the CDR3 is TGTGCCAGCAGCTTAGCGTTCTTCGGCGGGAACACTGAAGCTTTCTTT.

The rearrangement uses TRBV27 and TRBJ2-7, with 11 bases lining up with TRBD1. Per the germline V gene, CDR1 is MNHEY and CDR2 is SMNVEV (reference sequence). The CDR3 has 16 amino acids. The junction had 11 bases not matched to a gene; V was cut back by 5 bases and J by 5 bases. The CDR3 here is CASSRGQGQGVDEQYF. CDR3 DNA: TGTGCCAGCAGTCGGGGCCAGGGACAGGGGGTTGACGAGCAGTACTTC.

V gene TRBV7-8 combines with J gene TRBJ2-1, with D uncertain. The CDR3 runs to 13 residues. The V gene lost 2 bases and the J gene lost 5 bases, with 7 bases spanning the gap. Germline CDR1 and CDR2: SGHVS and FQNEAQ. The CDR3 protein is CASSLFPDNEQFF. The CDR3 nucleotides read TGTGCCAGCAGCTTATTCCCCGACAATGAGCAGTTCTTC. Looking up the rest from reference TRBV7-8 and TRBJ2-1 gives the full variable domain: GAGVSQSPRYKVAKRGQDVALRCDPISGHVSLFWYQQALGQGPEFLTYFQNEAQLDKSGLPSDRFFAERPEGSVSTLKIQRTQQEDSAVYLCASSLFPDNEQFFGPGTRLTVL.

This sequence joins TRBV5-8 and TRBJ2-1; TRBD1 matches 7 bases. The CDR3 sequence is 15 residues long. V lost 5 bases and J lost 7; bases outside the gene matches: 12. Germline V lookup: CDR1 SGHTS, CDR2 YDEGEE. CDR3: CASSYRDRVMNEQFF. DNA of the CDR3: TGTGCCAGCAGTTATCGAGACAGGGTTATGAATGAGCAGTTCTTC.

The chain has TRBV9 and TRBJ1-1, with D perhaps TRBD1 (5 bases). Deletions cut 1 base from V and 0 bases from J, with 13 bases between. Germline CDR1 reads SGDLS; CDR2 reads YYNGEE. This CDR3 is built from 16 residues. As DNA, the CDR3 is TGTGCCAGCAGCGTATCAGTCGACAGCATGAACACTGAAGCTTTCTTT. Translation gives CASSVSVDSMNTEAFF.

The chain couples TRBV27 to TRBJ1-1, with D possibly TRBD1 on 5 matching bases. The CDR3 spans 13 residues. The V gene's germline CDR1 is MNHEY and CDR2 SMNVEV (reference sequence). V was trimmed by 10 bases and J by 1 base, leaving 13 bases between them. The CDR3 loop is CATKWGGNTEAFF. The CDR3 DNA is TGTGCCACTAAATGGGGGGGGAACACTGAAGCTTTCTTT.

The chain combines TRBV11-2 with TRBJ2-7; D is undetermined. This CDR3 comprises 14 residues. V dropped 1 base and J dropped 2 bases, with 9 bases sitting between them. CDR1 and CDR2 from the germline V gene are SGHAT and FQNNGV. The DNA for the CDR3 is TGTGCCAGCAGCTTAGTACGGATCACCTACGAGCAGTACTTC. This gives the protein CASSLVRITYEQYF. The complete variable domain, with remaining parts taken from reference TRBV11-2 and TRBJ2-7, reads EAGVAQSPRYKIIEKRQSVAFWCNPISGHATLYWYQQILGQGPKLLIQFQNNGVVDDSQLPKDRFSAERLKGVDSTLKIQPAKLEDSAVYLCASSLVRITYEQYFGPGTRLTVT.

The genes are TRBV28 and TRBJ1-1; D is uncertain. CDR3 length: 11 residues. V was cut by 7 bases and J by 1 base, with 4 bases left in between. Looked up from germline, CDR1 is MDHEN and CDR2 is SYDVKM. The DNA of the CDR3 is TGTGCCAGCAATACGAACACTGAAGCTTTCTTT. Its translation is CASNTNTEAFF.

The DNA for the CDR3 is TGCGCCAGCAGTGATAGAGGACAGGACCTAGATACGCAGTATTTT. It specifies CASSDRGQDLDTQYF. The V call is TRBV10-2, the J call TRBJ2-3; 7 bases are shared with TRBD1. The ends lost 3 bases at V and 5 bases at J; junction bases unmatched: 8. Germline V gene data show CDR1 as WSHSY and CDR2 as SAAADI. The CDR3 loop spans 15 amino acids.

This clone was picked up one time. The genes are TRBV2 and TRBJ2-4; possibly TRBD2 for D (6 bases). Germline V gene lookup returns CDR1 SNHLY and CDR2 FYNNEI. V shed 4 bases and J shed 7 bases, with 8 bases lying between them. There are 12 residues in the CDR3. The CDR3 protein is CASSGGMNIQYF. CDR3 DNA sequence: TGTGCCAGCAGTGGCGGGATGAACATTCAGTACTTC.